Sequencing of this T cell receptor beta chain was carried out in a study of T cell responses to AZD1222 COVID-19 vaccine. Germline V lookup: CDR1 SGHTA, CDR2 FQGNSA. V shed 5 bases and J shed 4 bases, with 15 bases lying between them. The CDR3 loop spans 14 amino acids. Clones were sequenced by immunoSEQ multiplex PCR, and TCRdb holds only the in-frame ones, with some missing. The top ten clones hold less than 1.2% of a sample with about 200,000 clones, 85% to 95% of them seen once. The specimen was peripheral blood, collected 28 days after the second AZD1222 dose. The TCR comes from an adult who received the AZD1222 COVID-19 vaccine. The chain links TRBV7-2 to TRBJ2-7, with D possibly being TRBD2 (6 bases). The CDR3 coding sequence is TGTGCCAGCAGCCTAGGAGGGGCCCGGTACGAGCAGTACTTC. This gives the protein CASSLGGARYEQYF.